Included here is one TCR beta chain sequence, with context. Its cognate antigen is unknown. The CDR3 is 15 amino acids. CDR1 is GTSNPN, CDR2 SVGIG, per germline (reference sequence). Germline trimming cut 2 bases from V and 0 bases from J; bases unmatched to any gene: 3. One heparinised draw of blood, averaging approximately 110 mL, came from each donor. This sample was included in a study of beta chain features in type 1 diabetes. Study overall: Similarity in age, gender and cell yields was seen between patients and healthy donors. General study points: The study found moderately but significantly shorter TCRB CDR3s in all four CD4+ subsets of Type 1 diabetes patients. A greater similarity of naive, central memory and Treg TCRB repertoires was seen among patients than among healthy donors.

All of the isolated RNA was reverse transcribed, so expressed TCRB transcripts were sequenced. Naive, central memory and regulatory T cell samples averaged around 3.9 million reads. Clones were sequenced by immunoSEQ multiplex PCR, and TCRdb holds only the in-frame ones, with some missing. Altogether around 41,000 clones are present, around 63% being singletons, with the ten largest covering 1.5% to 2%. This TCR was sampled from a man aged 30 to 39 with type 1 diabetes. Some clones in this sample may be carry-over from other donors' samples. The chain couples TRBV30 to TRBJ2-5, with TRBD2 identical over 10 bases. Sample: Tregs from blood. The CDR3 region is CAWSPGLANQETQYF. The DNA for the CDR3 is TGTGCCTGGAGTCCGGGACTAGCGAACCAAGAGACCCAGTACTTC.